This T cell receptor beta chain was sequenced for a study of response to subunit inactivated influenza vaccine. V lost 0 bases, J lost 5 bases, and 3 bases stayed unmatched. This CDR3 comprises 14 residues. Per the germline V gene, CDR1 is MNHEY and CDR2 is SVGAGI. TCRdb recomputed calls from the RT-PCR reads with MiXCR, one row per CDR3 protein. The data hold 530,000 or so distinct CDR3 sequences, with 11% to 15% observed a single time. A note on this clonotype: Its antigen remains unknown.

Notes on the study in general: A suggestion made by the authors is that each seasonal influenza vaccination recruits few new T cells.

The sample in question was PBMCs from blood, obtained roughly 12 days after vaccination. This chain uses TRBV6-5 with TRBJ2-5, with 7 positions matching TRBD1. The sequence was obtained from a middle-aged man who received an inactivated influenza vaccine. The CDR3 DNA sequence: TGTGCCAGCAGTTACTCGAGACAGGGTGAGACCCAGTACTTC. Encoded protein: CASSYSRQGETQYF.